The rows below give T cell receptor beta chains drawn from one sample of a study of cytomegalovirus exposure and HLA in healthy donors. The table came from immunoSEQ multiplex PCR; TCRdb's copy has only in-frame clones and leaves some out. The repertoire holds 70,000 to 100,000 clones, with around 80% as singletons. The sample taken for sequencing was PBMCs. These receptors were collected from a young man in good health and CMV-seronegative. Both conserved end residues are part of each CDR3. D genes are given only for firm matches. Clone size appears in some rows only: once, few, many, or a class for an expanded clone.

clone_size: .
v_call: TRBV19
j_call: TRBJ1-4
d_call: TRBD1
cdr3_aa: CASSTSPRTGWLVRANEKLFF
cdr3_nt: TGTGCCAGTAGTACCTCTCCGCGGACAGGGTGGCTTGTTAGGGCTAATGAAAAACTGTTTTTT

clone_size: .
v_call: TRBV4-2
j_call: TRBJ2-7
d_call: .
cdr3_aa: CASSQDRSYEQYF
cdr3_nt: TGTGCCAGCAGCCAAGACAGGTCATACGAGCAGTACTTC

clone_size: .
v_call: TRBV11-2
j_call: TRBJ1-1
d_call: TRBD1
cdr3_aa: CASGTGGKGTEAFF
cdr3_nt: TGTGCCAGCGGAACAGGGGGCAAAGGCACTGAAGCTTTCTTT

clone_size: .
v_call: TRBV11-2
j_call: TRBJ2-7
d_call: .
cdr3_aa: CASSARTAGEQYF
cdr3_nt: TGTGCCAGCAGCGCAAGGACAGCTGGAGAGCAGTACTTC

clone_size: .
v_call: TRBV2
j_call: TRBJ1-6
d_call: .
cdr3_aa: CASVRANNSPLHF
cdr3_nt: TGTGCCAGCGTCAGGGCCAATAATTCACCCCTCCACTTT

clone_size: few
v_call: TRBV18
j_call: TRBJ1-1
d_call: TRBD1
cdr3_aa: CASSPTTGTVNTEAFF
cdr3_nt: TGTGCCAGCTCACCGACAACCGGGACAGTGAACACTGAAGCTTTCTTT

clone_size: .
v_call: TRBV28
j_call: TRBJ1-5
d_call: TRBD1
cdr3_aa: CASRPWTGASNQPQHF
cdr3_nt: TGTGCCAGCAGGCCTTGGACAGGGGCAAGCAATCAGCCCCAGCATTTT

clone_size: .
v_call: TRBV9
j_call: TRBJ1-2
d_call: TRBD1
cdr3_aa: CASRPGQGANYGYTF
cdr3_nt: TGTGCCAGCAGACCTGGACAGGGGGCGAACTATGGCTACACCTTC

clone_size: .
v_call: TRBV9
j_call: TRBJ2-5
d_call: .
cdr3_aa: CASSVDPGGQETQYF
cdr3_nt: TGTGCCAGCAGCGTAGATCCCGGGGGGCAGGAGACCCAGTACTTC

clone_size: .
v_call: TRBV6-1
j_call: TRBJ2-5
d_call: .
cdr3_aa: CASSEARWAGTPQETQYF
cdr3_nt: TGTGCCAGCAGTGAAGCGAGGTGGGCGGGGACTCCACAAGAGACCCAGTACTTC

clone_size: .
v_call: TRBV5-8
j_call: TRBJ1-1
d_call: .
cdr3_aa: CASSNQAGFRTEAFF
cdr3_nt: TGTGCCAGCAGCAATCAAGCAGGGTTTCGAACTGAAGCTTTCTTT

clone_size: once
v_call: TRBV11-3
j_call: TRBJ1-2
d_call: TRBD1
cdr3_aa: CASSLGAGGEGYTF
cdr3_nt: TGTGCCAGCAGCTTAGGCGCAGGGGGCGAAGGCTACACCTTC

clone_size: .
v_call: TRBV6-1
j_call: TRBJ2-7
d_call: .
cdr3_aa: CASSQEEGWSEQYF
cdr3_nt: TGTGCCAGCAGTCAAGAAGAGGGTTGGAGCGAGCAGTACTTC

clone_size: .
v_call: TRBV18
j_call: TRBJ1-2
d_call: TRBD1
cdr3_aa: CASSPGAGGGDGYTF
cdr3_nt: TGTGCCAGCTCACCAGGGGCAGGGGGCGGAGATGGCTACACCTTC

clone_size: .
v_call: TRBV5-1
j_call: TRBJ2-7
d_call: TRBD1
cdr3_aa: CASSFGQGAREQYF
cdr3_nt: TGCGCCAGCAGCTTCGGACAGGGGGCGCGGGAGCAGTACTTC

clone_size: once
v_call: TRBV6-1
j_call: TRBJ1-5
d_call: TRBD1
cdr3_aa: CASRVDRAGNQPQHF
cdr3_nt: TGTGCCAGCAGAGTGGACAGGGCGGGCAATCAGCCCCAGCATTTT

clone_size: .
v_call: TRBV6-5
j_call: TRBJ1-2
d_call: TRBD1
cdr3_aa: CASASGQASYGYTF
cdr3_nt: TGTGCCAGCGCAAGTGGACAGGCTTCCTATGGCTACACCTTC

clone_size: .
v_call: TRBV6-1
j_call: TRBJ1-5
d_call: .
cdr3_aa: CASSPTGGNQPQHF
cdr3_nt: TGTGCCAGCAGTCCCACGGGGGGCAATCAGCCCCAGCATTTT

clone_size: .
v_call: TRBV19
j_call: TRBJ1-2
d_call: .
cdr3_aa: CASSISAGGYGYTF
cdr3_nt: TGTGCCAGTAGTATAAGTGCGGGCGGCTATGGCTACACCTTC

clone_size: .
v_call: TRBV10-3
j_call: TRBJ1-2
d_call: .
cdr3_aa: CAISPNNYGYTF
cdr3_nt: TGTGCCATCAGCCCTAATAACTATGGCTACACCTTC

clone_size: .
v_call: TRBV6-5
j_call: TRBJ2-3
d_call: TRBD2
cdr3_aa: CASSYAGGNTDTQYF
cdr3_nt: TGTGCCAGCAGTTACGCGGGGGGGAACACAGATACGCAGTATTTT

clone_size: .
v_call: TRBV30
j_call: TRBJ1-4
d_call: TRBD1
cdr3_aa: CACPRTGEKLFF
cdr3_nt: TGTGCCTGTCCCAGGACAGGTGAAAAACTGTTTTTT

clone_size: .
v_call: TRBV6-1
j_call: TRBJ1-2
d_call: TRBD1
cdr3_aa: CASSESRTGTVRTSGYTF
cdr3_nt: TGTGCCAGCAGTGAATCTCGGACAGGGACGGTAAGGACAAGTGGCTACACCTTC

clone_size: few
v_call: TRBV7-9
j_call: TRBJ2-7
d_call: .
cdr3_aa: CSSSLGKLYEQYF
cdr3_nt: TGTTCCAGCAGCTTAGGCAAGCTGTACGAGCAGTACTTC

clone_size: .
v_call: TRBV9
j_call: TRBJ2-5
d_call: TRBD2
cdr3_aa: CASRGLAGETQYF
cdr3_nt: TGTGCCAGCAGGGGACTAGCGGGGGAGACCCAGTACTTC

clone_size: .
v_call: TRBV5-6
j_call: TRBJ2-2
d_call: .
cdr3_aa: CASSFQGTGELFF
cdr3_nt: TGTGCCAGCAGCTTTCAGGGGACCGGGGAGCTGTTTTTT

clone_size: .
v_call: TRBV6-5
j_call: TRBJ1-1
d_call: TRBD1
cdr3_aa: CATRQGDTEAFF
cdr3_nt: TGTGCCACACGACAGGGCGACACTGAAGCTTTCTTT

clone_size: .
v_call: TRBV14
j_call: TRBJ2-7
d_call: TRBD1
cdr3_aa: CASSRRDSYEQYF
cdr3_nt: TGTGCCAGCAGCCGCCGGGACAGCTACGAGCAGTACTTC

clone_size: few
v_call: TRBV10-3
j_call: TRBJ2-1
d_call: TRBD1
cdr3_aa: CAISSDRDFPRTYNEQFF
cdr3_nt: TGTGCCATCAGCTCGGACAGGGACTTCCCCCGCACCTACAATGAGCAGTTCTTC

clone_size: .
v_call: TRBV6-5
j_call: TRBJ2-2
d_call: TRBD2
cdr3_aa: CASSYGGGNTGELFF
cdr3_nt: TGTGCCAGCAGTTACGGGGGGGGTAACACCGGGGAGCTGTTTTTT

clone_size: once
v_call: TRBV7-3
j_call: TRBJ1-1
d_call: TRBD1
cdr3_aa: CASSSGQGTTEAFF
cdr3_nt: TGTGCCAGCAGCTCGGGACAGGGAACGACTGAAGCTTTCTTT

clone_size: few
v_call: TRBV7-9
j_call: TRBJ2-3
d_call: .
cdr3_aa: CASSLEYSTDTQYF
cdr3_nt: TGTGCCAGCAGCTTGGAGTACTCCACAGATACGCAGTATTTT

clone_size: .
v_call: TRBV5-4
j_call: TRBJ2-1
d_call: TRBD2
cdr3_aa: CASRAGGPRSSYNEQFF
cdr3_nt: TGTGCCAGTCGAGCGGGGGGGCCACGGAGCTCCTACAATGAGCAGTTCTTC

clone_size: .
v_call: TRBV18
j_call: TRBJ2-3
d_call: .
cdr3_aa: CASSPGASGTDTQYF
cdr3_nt: TGTGCCAGCTCACCAGGGGCTAGCGGCACAGATACGCAGTATTTT

clone_size: .
v_call: TRBV27
j_call: TRBJ2-2
d_call: .
cdr3_aa: CASTKEGPGFGELFF
cdr3_nt: TGTGCCAGCACCAAGGAGGGGCCAGGTTTCGGGGAGCTGTTTTTT

clone_size: .
v_call: TRBV19
j_call: TRBJ1-5
d_call: TRBD1
cdr3_aa: CAGGTVLGQYSNQPQHF
cdr3_nt: TGTGCCGGCGGGACAGTCCTAGGTCAGTATAGCAATCAGCCCCAGCATTTT

clone_size: few
v_call: TRBV2
j_call: TRBJ1-6
d_call: TRBD1
cdr3_aa: CASRTTGVGNSPLHF
cdr3_nt: TGTGCCAGCAGAACTACAGGGGTTGGTAATTCACCCCTCCACTTT

clone_size: .
v_call: TRBV6-1
j_call: TRBJ1-5
d_call: .
cdr3_aa: CASSEAGGYSNQLQHF
cdr3_nt: TGTGCCAGCAGTGAAGCGGGAGGGTATAGCAATCAGCTCCAGCATTTT

clone_size: .
v_call: TRBV5-3
j_call: TRBJ1-4
d_call: .
cdr3_aa: CARSFGVLNEKLFF
cdr3_nt: TGTGCCAGAAGCTTCGGGGTACTTAATGAAAAACTGTTTTTT

clone_size: .
v_call: TRBV18
j_call: TRBJ1-1
d_call: .
cdr3_aa: CASSPPGGGNTEAFF
cdr3_nt: TGTGCCAGCTCACCACCTGGGGGGGGGAACACTGAAGCTTTCTTT

clone_size: .
v_call: TRBV27
j_call: TRBJ1-2
d_call: .
cdr3_aa: CASSFSQANYGYTF
cdr3_nt: TGTGCCAGCAGTTTCTCTCAGGCTAACTATGGCTACACCTTC

clone_size: .
v_call: TRBV23-1
j_call: TRBJ1-5
d_call: .
cdr3_aa: CASSQSVSLF
cdr3_nt: TGCGCCAGCAGTCAATCCGTCTCCCTATTT

clone_size: .
v_call: TRBV5-1
j_call: TRBJ2-1
d_call: .
cdr3_aa: CASPGGHGEQFF
cdr3_nt: TGCGCCAGCCCGGGCGGGCACGGAGAGCAGTTCTTC

clone_size: .
v_call: TRBV7-3
j_call: TRBJ1-6
d_call: .
cdr3_aa: CASSLTGPGDSSPLHF
cdr3_nt: TGTGCCAGCAGCTTAACGGGTCCAGGGGATTCTTCACCCCTCCACTTT

clone_size: .
v_call: TRBV18
j_call: TRBJ1-1
d_call: .
cdr3_aa: CASSPSKNTEAFF
cdr3_nt: TGTGCCAGCTCACCATCTAAGAACACTGAAGCTTTCTTT